This TCR beta chain was found in a study of shared clonotypes between healthy human individuals. Overall study findings and caveats: Around 5.3% of naive CD4 clonotypes were shared across four donors.

The material for each subset, its genomic DNA, was split evenly across several immunoSEQ plates. Clones were read by immunoSEQ multiplex PCR, and TCRdb kept only the in-frame ones, dropping some. The repertoire holds 950,000 to 1,100,000 clones, with approximately 78% as singletons. As for this clone: Its antigen is still unknown.

This CDR3 has 12 residues. Germline V gene lookup returns CDR1 MNHNS and CDR2 SASEGT. Trimming pared 11 bases from V and 4 bases from J, leaving 14 bases between. The study drew its donors from healthy HIV-negative adults without recent acute infections or vaccinations. This TCR derives from a man younger than 35 in good health. Some clones in this sample may be carry-over from other donors' samples. The rearrangement links TRBV6-1 to TRBJ2-5; D gene ambiguous. Specimen: memory CD4+ T cells from PBMCs. Subset meaning: CD45RA-negative fraction. DNA for the CDR3: TGTGCCGGTAGCTATCGAGGAGAGACCCAGTACTTC. Its translation: CAGSYRGETQYF.